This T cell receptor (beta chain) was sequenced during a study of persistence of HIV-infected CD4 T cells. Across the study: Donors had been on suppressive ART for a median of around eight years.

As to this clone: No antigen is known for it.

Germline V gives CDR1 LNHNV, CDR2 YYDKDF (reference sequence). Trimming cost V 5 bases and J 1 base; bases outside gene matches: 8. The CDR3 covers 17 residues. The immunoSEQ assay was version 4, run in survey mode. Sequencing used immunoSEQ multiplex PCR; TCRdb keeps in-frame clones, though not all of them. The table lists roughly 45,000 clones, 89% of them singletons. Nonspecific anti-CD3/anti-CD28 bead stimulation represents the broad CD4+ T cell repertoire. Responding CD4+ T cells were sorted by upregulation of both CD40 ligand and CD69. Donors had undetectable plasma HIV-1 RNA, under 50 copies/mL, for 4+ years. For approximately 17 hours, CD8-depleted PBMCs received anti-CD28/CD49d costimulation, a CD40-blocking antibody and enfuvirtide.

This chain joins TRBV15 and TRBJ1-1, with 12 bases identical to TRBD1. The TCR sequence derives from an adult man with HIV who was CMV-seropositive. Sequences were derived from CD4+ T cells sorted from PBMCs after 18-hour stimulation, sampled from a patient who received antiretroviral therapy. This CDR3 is CATSRGQGAYENTEAFF. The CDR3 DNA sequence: TGTGCCACCAGCCGGGGACAGGGGGCCTATGAGAACACTGAAGCTTTCTTT.